One sample yielded the 14 T cell receptor beta chains listed below, sequenced in a study of untreated major depressive disorder. Sequencing was performed with immunoSEQ multiplex PCR; in TCRdb, only in-frame clones are kept and a portion is missing. The sample holds over 20,000 clones; around 87% are singletons and the top ten take about 4.7%. The sample comprised CD4+ T cells from PBMCs. The origin of the receptors is a woman younger than 45 in good health.

The rearrangement joins TRBV15 to TRBJ1-5, with 11 bases aligning to TRBD1. V shed 3 bases and J 7 bases; nucleotides not matched to a gene: 11. This CDR3 is 17 amino acids long. CDR1 LNHNV and CDR2 YYDKDF come from the germline V gene (reference sequence). CDR3 sequence: CATSSRNGTGGGQPQHF. Here the CDR3 DNA reads TGTGCCACCAGCAGCCGGAATGGGACAGGGGGGGGACAGCCCCAGCATTTT.

The chain recombines TRBV6-5 with TRBJ2-1; TRBD1 matches at 12 bases. The length of the CDR3 is 14 residues. The germline V gene has CDR1 MNHEY and CDR2 SVGAGI. Trimming cost V 6 bases and J 9 bases; bases outside gene matches: 6. The CDR3 nucleotides read TGTGCCAGCAGCCGGGACAGGGGGCTAAGTGAGCAGTTCTTC. Protein product: CASSRDRGLSEQFF.

The genes are TRBV6-5 and TRBJ1-5, with D possibly being TRBD1 (5 bases). The CDR3 extends over 14 amino acids. The germline gives CDR1 MNHEY, CDR2 SVGAGI. Trimming stripped 11 bases from V and 5 bases from J, with 19 bases between. The CDR3 protein is CAGACPRGDQPQHF. The CDR3 DNA reads as TGTGCCGGGGCGTGCCCGCGAGGCGATCAGCCCCAGCATTTT.

This rearrangement joins TRBV19 to TRBJ2-2; 7 bases are shared with TRBD1. There are 14 residues in the CDR3. Per germline, CDR1 LNHDA and CDR2 SQIVND (reference sequence). V was pared by 4 bases and J by 3 bases, with 2 bases of the junction left unmatched. The CDR3 region is CASSRDRDTGELFF. In nucleotides, the CDR3 is TGTGCCAGTAGTAGAGACAGGGACACCGGGGAGCTGTTTTTT. The variable domain in full, with the rest retrieved from reference TRBV19 and TRBJ2-2, is DGGITQSPKYLFRKEGQNVTLSCEQNLNHDAMYWYRQDPGQGLRLIYYSQIVNDFQKGDIAEGYSVSREKKESFPLTVTSAQKNPTAFYLCASSRDRDTGELFFGEGSRLTVL.

The chain carries TRBV29-1 and TRBJ2-1; D unresolved. Germline CDR1 SQVTM, CDR2 ANQGSEA. The CDR3 runs 13 residues. Trimming cost V 4 bases and J 5 bases, with 12 bases left between them. CDR3 nucleotides: TGCAGCGTTGGAAGGTCGGTCAACAATGAGCAGTTCTTC. Its translation: CSVGRSVNNEQFF.

About this clone: One junction end does not reproduce the germline sequence, and a read error may be involved. The V and J genes are TRBV28 and TRBJ1-2; the D gene is possibly TRBD1 (5 bases). The CDR3 is 15 residues long. CDR1 and CDR2 from the germline V gene are MDHEN and SYDVKM. CDR3 nucleotide sequence: TGTGCCAGCAGCTTATATGACCAGGGAAGAGATGGCTACACCTTC. Translation gives CASSLYDQGRDGYTF.

The V call is TRBV29-1, the J call TRBJ2-4; TRBD1 or TRBD2 may be the D gene (5 bases each). In germline, CDR1 is SQVTM, CDR2 ANQGSEA. The ends were cut back, 5 bases at V and 0 bases at J, with 17 bases in the middle. The CDR3 totals 16 residues. The DNA for the CDR3 is TGCAGCGTTCAGGACACTAGAGGCCTAGCCAAAAACATTCAGTACTTC. It translates to CSVQDTRGLAKNIQYF.

The genes are TRBV10-2 and TRBJ2-7; 8 nucleotides align to TRBD1. This CDR3 region has 13 residues. Germline CDR1 and CDR2: WSHSY and SAAADI. Trimming took 6 bases from V and 5 from J; bases not matched to a gene: 6. CDR3 sequence: CASSGQGSDEQYF. DNA of the CDR3: TGCGCCAGCAGCGGACAGGGAAGCGACGAGCAGTACTTC.

The genes are TRBV29-1 and TRBJ1-1, with D perhaps TRBD1 (5 bases). The CDR3 is 14 residues long. V gave up 4 bases and J gave up 4 bases, with 16 bases separating them. The germline V gene has CDR1 SQVTM and CDR2 ANQGSEA. CDR3 sequence reads: CSVAGIVEGTEAFF. As DNA, the CDR3 is TGCAGCGTTGCAGGGATAGTAGAGGGCACTGAAGCTTTCTTT.

The chain employs TRBV5-8 and TRBJ1-2; possibly TRBD1 for D (6 bases). Germline lookup yields CDR1 SGHTS and CDR2 YDEGEE. Trimming removed 0 bases at V and 2 bases at J, with 8 bases between. This CDR3 region has 14 residues. CDR3 bases: TGTGCCAGCAGCTTGGGGGGGCGAAACTATGGCTACACCTTC. Translated: CASSLGGRNYGYTF.

The chain combines TRBV6-6 with TRBJ2-5; D is perhaps TRBD1 (6 bases). The V end was cut by 6 bases, the J end by 2 bases, with 10 bases between. Germline CDR1 reads MNHNY; CDR2 reads SVGAGI (reference sequence). The CDR3 has 13 residues. DNA of the CDR3: TGTGCCAGCAGCGGACAGCCTCAAGAGACCCAGTACTTC. It translates to CASSGQPQETQYF.

The chain uses TRBV5-1 and TRBJ1-2, with TRBD1 matching over 8 bases. This CDR3 has 15 amino acids. V gave up 2 bases and J gave up 8 bases; unmatched junction bases: 11. Germline V gene sequence: CDR1 SGHRS, CDR2 YFSETQ. This CDR3 is CASSFSPTGERGYTF. CDR3 in DNA: TGCGCCAGCAGCTTTTCCCCGACAGGGGAGAGAGGCTACACCTTC.

The chain joins TRBV28 to TRBJ1-1, with 8 bases identical to TRBD1. Per the germline V gene, CDR1 is MDHEN and CDR2 is SYDVKM. The CDR3 has 18 amino acids. The junction had 17 bases not matched to a gene; V was cut back by 3 bases and J by 5 bases. The CDR3 nucleotides are TGTGCCAGCAGTTTCCCTCCGCTCGGGCAGGGGGCAAGGACTGAAGCTTTCTTT. It is translated as CASSFPPLGQGARTEAFF.

The chain couples TRBV29-1 to TRBJ1-1; TRBD1 agrees at 8 bases. The J segment lost 3 bases and the V segment lost 4 bases, leaving 4 bases of the junction unmatched. The CDR3 sequence is 13 residues long. CDR1 SQVTM and CDR2 ANQGSEA come from the germline V gene. The CDR3 DNA follows: TGCAGCGTTGGGAACAGGGGGGACACTGAAGCTTTCTTT. Encoded protein: CSVGNRGDTEAFF.